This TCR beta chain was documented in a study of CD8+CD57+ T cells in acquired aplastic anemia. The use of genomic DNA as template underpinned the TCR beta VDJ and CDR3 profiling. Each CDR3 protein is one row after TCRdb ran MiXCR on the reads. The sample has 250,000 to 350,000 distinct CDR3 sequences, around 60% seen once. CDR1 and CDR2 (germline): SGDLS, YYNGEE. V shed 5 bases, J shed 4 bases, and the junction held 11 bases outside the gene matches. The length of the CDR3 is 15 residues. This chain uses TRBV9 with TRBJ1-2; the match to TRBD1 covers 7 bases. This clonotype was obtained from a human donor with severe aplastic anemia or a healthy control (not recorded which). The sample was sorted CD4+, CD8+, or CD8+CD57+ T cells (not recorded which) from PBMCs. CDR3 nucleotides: TGTGCCAGCAGTAAACGGGGACAGATAGTCTATGGCTACACCTTC. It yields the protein CASSKRGQIVYGYTF.